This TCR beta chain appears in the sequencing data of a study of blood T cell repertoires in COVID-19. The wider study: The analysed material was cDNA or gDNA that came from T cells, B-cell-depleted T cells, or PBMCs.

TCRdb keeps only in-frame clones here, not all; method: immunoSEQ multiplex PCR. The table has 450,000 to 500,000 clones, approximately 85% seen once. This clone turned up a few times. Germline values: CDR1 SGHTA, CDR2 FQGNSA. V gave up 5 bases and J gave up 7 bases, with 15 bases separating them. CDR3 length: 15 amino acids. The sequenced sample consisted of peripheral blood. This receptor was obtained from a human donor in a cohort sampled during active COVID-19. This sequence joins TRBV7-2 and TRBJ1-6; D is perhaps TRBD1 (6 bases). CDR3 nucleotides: TGTGCCAGCAGCCTTTACAGGGTTGAGAATTCACCCCTCCACTTT. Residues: CASSLYRVENSPLHF.